Listed here is a single T cell receptor (beta chain). The antigen remains undetermined. The CDR3 covers 15 residues. The J segment lost 5 bases and the V segment lost 5 bases, leaving 7 bases of the junction unmatched. The germline gives CDR1 SGHTA, CDR2 FQGTGA. These data belong to a study of cytomegalovirus exposure and HLA in healthy donors. Primers for the PCR totalled 60 Vbeta and 13 Jbeta. The table came from immunoSEQ multiplex PCR; TCRdb's copy has only in-frame clones and leaves some out. There are 80,000 to 100,000 clones in the sample, with roughly 3% held by the top ten. Points from the study as a whole: Reports indicate that TCR beta sequences accurately predicted the HLA-A and HLA-B alleles of most subjects.

The receptor was derived from a woman younger than 45 in good health and CMV-seronegative. The chain links TRBV7-3 to TRBJ2-5, with 11 bases identical to TRBD2. Material: PBMCs. DNA of the CDR3: TGTGCCAGCAGCCCGACTAGCGGGAATGCGGAGACCCAGTACTTC. Protein: CASSPTSGNAETQYF.